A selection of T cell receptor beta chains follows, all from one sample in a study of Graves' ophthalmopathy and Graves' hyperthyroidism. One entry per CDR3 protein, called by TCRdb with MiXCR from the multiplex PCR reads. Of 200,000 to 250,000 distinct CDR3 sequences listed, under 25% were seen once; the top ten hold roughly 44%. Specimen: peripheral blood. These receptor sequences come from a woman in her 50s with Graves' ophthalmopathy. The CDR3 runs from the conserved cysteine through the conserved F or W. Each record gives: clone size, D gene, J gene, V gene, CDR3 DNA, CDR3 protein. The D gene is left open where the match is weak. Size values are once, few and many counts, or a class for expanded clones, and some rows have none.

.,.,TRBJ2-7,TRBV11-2,TGTGCCAGCAGCTTTTCCTTCGGGCAGTTTTACGGGCAGTACTTC,CASSFSFGQFYGQYF
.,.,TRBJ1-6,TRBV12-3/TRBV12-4,TGTGCCAGCAGTTTTCGGCCAGGTGGTGGTTCACCCCTCCACTTT,CASSFRPGGGSPLHF
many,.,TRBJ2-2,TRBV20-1,TGCAGTGTGAGAAGATACACCGGGGAGCTGTTTTTT,CSVRRYTGELFF
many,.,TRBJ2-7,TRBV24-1,TGTGCCACCAGTGATACCCGGGCGGCGGCCTACGAGCAGTACTTC,CATSDTRAAAYEQYF
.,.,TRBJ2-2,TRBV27,TGTGCCAGCAGAGAAGACATAAACACCGGGGAGCTGTTTTTT,CASREDINTGELFF
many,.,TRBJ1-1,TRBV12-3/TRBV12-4,TGTGCCAGCAGTTTGAAAGGGGGTGGTGAAGCTTTCTTT,CASSLKGGGEAFF
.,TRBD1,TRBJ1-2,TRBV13,TGTGCCAGCAGCCTACTCAGGGGGTATGGCTACACCTTC,CASSLLRGYGYTF
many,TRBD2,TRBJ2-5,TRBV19,TGTGCCAGTAGTACCCGGACTAGCGAAAAAGAGACCCAGTACTTC,CASSTRTSEKETQYF
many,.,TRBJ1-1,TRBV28,TGTGCCAGCAGTAAGACCGGCGGCACTGAAGCTTTCTTT,CASSKTGGTEAFF
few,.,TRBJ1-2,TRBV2,TGTGCCAGCAGTGAAATTGGGCGGCAGCCCTATGGCTACACCTTC,CASSEIGRQPYGYTF
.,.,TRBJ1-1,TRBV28,TGTGCCAGCAGTACGGTGGAAAGGGACACTGAAGCTTTCTTT,CASSTVERDTEAFF
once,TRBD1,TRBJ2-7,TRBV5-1,TGCGCCAGTAGTAATCCGGGACAGGGGCTAAGGGAGCAGTACTTC,CASSNPGQGLREQYF
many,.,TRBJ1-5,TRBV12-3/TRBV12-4,TGTGCCAGCAGTCCTGCGGGAGGGGTGCATCAGCCCCAGCATTTT,CASSPAGGVHQPQHF
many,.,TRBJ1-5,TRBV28,TGTGCCAGCAAAAGGAGCAATCAGCCCCAGCATTTT,CASKRSNQPQHF
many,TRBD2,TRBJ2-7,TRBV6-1,TGTGCCAGCAGTGAAGACGGGTGGACTAGCGGGAGCTACGAGCAGTACTTC,CASSEDGWTSGSYEQYF
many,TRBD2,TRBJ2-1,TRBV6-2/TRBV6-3,TGTGCCAGCACCGGGACTAGCCGAAACAATGAGCAGTTCTTC,CASTGTSRNNEQFF